Below, 13 T cell receptor beta chains from the same sample are listed, as sequenced in a study of T cell changes during pregnancy in multiple sclerosis. Here immunoSEQ multiplex PCR was the method, and the copy in TCRdb shows in-frame clones only, minus some. The data contain around 56,000 clones, 92% of them singletons. The source material was peripheral blood, sampled in the third trimester of pregnancy. These receptors were taken from a female donor in good health, enrolled as a control in a pregnancy study.

This clone was seen a handful of times. The rearrangement uses TRBV9 and TRBJ2-1; 7 bases align to TRBD1. Trimming cost V 0 bases and J 8 bases; bases outside gene matches: 8. Per the germline V gene, CDR1 is SGDLS and CDR2 is YYNGEE. The CDR3 extends over 15 amino acids. DNA for the CDR3: TGTGCCAGCAGCGTAGGAACAGGGGATTTCGATGAGCAGTTCTTC. Amino acid sequence: CASSVGTGDFDEQFF.

The chain links TRBV11-2 to TRBJ2-3; no reliable D call. Trimming removed 3 bases from V and 2 bases from J, with 9 bases in between. CDR3 length: 14 amino acids. Germline V gene data show CDR1 as SGHAT and CDR2 as FQNNGV. The CDR3 DNA reads TGTGCCAGCAGCTTTTGGCAGGTCACAGATACGCAGTATTTT. Its protein is CASSFWQVTDTQYF.

V gene TRBV14 combines with J gene TRBJ2-7; tentatively, D is TRBD2 (5 bases). The germline V gene encodes CDR1 SGHDN and CDR2 FVKESK. Trimming cost V 3 bases and J 2 bases, with 14 bases left between them. This CDR3 spans 15 amino acids. The CDR3 reads CASSHQAARAYEQYF. CDR3 DNA sequence: TGTGCCAGCAGCCATCAAGCGGCTCGTGCCTACGAGCAGTACTTC.

In this sample, this clone turned up once. The chain couples TRBV19 to TRBJ2-1; D gene uncertain. The germline V gene encodes CDR1 LNHDA and CDR2 SQIVND (reference sequence). The V gene lost 3 bases and the J gene lost 5 bases, with 11 bases spanning the gap. The CDR3 contains 14 residues. CDR3 sequence reads: CASSIWALDNEQFF. For the CDR3, the DNA is TGTGCCAGTAGTATCTGGGCCTTGGACAATGAGCAGTTCTTC. Full variable domain (missing parts from reference TRBV19 and TRBJ2-1): DGGITQSPKYLFRKEGQNVTLSCEQNLNHDAMYWYRQDPGQGLRLIYYSQIVNDFQKGDIAEGYSVSREKKESFPLTVTSAQKNPTAFYLCASSIWALDNEQFFGPGTRLTVL.

The CDR3 protein is CASSTQADNSPLHF. CDR3 DNA: TGTGCCAGTAGTACACAGGCCGATAATTCACCCCTCCACTTT. V and J are TRBV19 and TRBJ1-6; TRBD1 might be the D (5 bases). V shed 4 bases and J shed 5 bases, with 9 bases lying between them. The CDR3 is 14 residues long. CDR1 and CDR2 from the germline V gene are LNHDA and SQIVND (reference sequence).

The chain uses TRBV11-2 and TRBJ1-5; maybe TRBD1 (5 bases). The CDR3 is made up of 18 amino acids. Germline CDR1 SGHAT, CDR2 FQNNGV. Trimming removed 0 bases at V and 0 bases at J, with 15 bases between. The CDR3 sequence: CASSLDAGRGYSNQPQHF. CDR3 DNA sequence: TGTGCCAGCAGCTTAGATGCCGGGCGGGGGTATAGCAATCAGCCCCAGCATTTT.

This chain uses TRBV7-2 with TRBJ2-7; D gene uncertain. CDR3 length: 13 amino acids. Germline V gene lookup returns CDR1 SGHTA and CDR2 FQGNSA. Trimming pared 3 bases from V and 2 bases from J, leaving 8 bases between. Here the CDR3 reads CASSLQVTYEQYF. The CDR3 DNA follows: TGTGCCAGCAGCTTGCAGGTTACCTACGAGCAGTACTTC.

This chain uses TRBV2 with TRBJ1-1, with 8 bases lining up with TRBD1. CDR3 length: 13 amino acids. Trimming took 6 bases from V and 5 from J; bases not matched to a gene: 5. Germline V gene sequence: CDR1 SNHLY, CDR2 FYNNEI. The chain's CDR3 is CASRPDRETEAFF. The CDR3 region has the DNA TGTGCCAGCAGGCCGGACAGGGAGACTGAAGCTTTCTTT.

The chain recombines TRBV29-1 with TRBJ1-5; D unclear. The CDR3 totals 13 residues. CDR1 and CDR2 (germline): SQVTM, ANQGSEA. Deletions cut 5 bases from V and 0 bases from J, with 8 bases between. The CDR3 protein is CSVLTSSNQPQHF. In DNA, the CDR3 is TGCAGCGTTTTGACAAGTAGCAATCAGCCCCAGCATTTT.

The genes are TRBV27 and TRBJ2-2; D is unresolved. The V end lost 6 bases, the J end lost 8 bases, and 10 bases lay between the germline ends. CDR3 size: 12 residues. Germline CDR1 reads MNHEY; CDR2 reads SMNVEV (reference sequence). CDR3 amino acids: CASSLLVGELFF. The CDR3 DNA reads TGTGCCAGCAGCCTTCTAGTGGGGGAGCTGTTTTTT.

CDR3 nucleotide sequence: TGTGCCAGCTCACCGGGGGGATTTAACCACGAGCAGTACTTC. Protein sequence: CASSPGGFNHEQYF. The chain employs TRBV18 and TRBJ2-7; D might be TRBD2 (6 bases). Germline loops: CDR1 KGHSH, CDR2 LQKENI. With 3 bases removed from V and 5 bases from J, the gap between germline ends came to 14 bases. The CDR3 totals 14 residues.

The V call is TRBV7-2, the J call TRBJ1-2; D is ambiguous. The CDR3 is made up of 17 amino acids. The ends were cut back, 4 bases at V and 2 bases at J, with 20 bases in the middle. Germline V CDR1 and CDR2: SGHTA, FQGNSA. CDR3 sequence: CASSSIGLNLVNYGYTF. For the CDR3, the DNA is TGTGCCAGCAGCTCTATCGGACTGAACTTAGTCAACTATGGCTACACCTTC.

This clone was picked up one time. The genes are TRBV4-2 and TRBJ1-2; 9 nucleotides align to TRBD1. The trim removed 1 base at V and 5 bases at J, leaving 5 bases unmatched. The CDR3 loop spans 15 amino acids. Per the germline V gene, CDR1 is LGHNA and CDR2 is YNFKEQ. CDR3 in amino acids: CASSQVGQGDYGYTF. Written as DNA, the CDR3 is TGTGCCAGCAGCCAAGTGGGACAGGGTGATTATGGCTACACCTTC.